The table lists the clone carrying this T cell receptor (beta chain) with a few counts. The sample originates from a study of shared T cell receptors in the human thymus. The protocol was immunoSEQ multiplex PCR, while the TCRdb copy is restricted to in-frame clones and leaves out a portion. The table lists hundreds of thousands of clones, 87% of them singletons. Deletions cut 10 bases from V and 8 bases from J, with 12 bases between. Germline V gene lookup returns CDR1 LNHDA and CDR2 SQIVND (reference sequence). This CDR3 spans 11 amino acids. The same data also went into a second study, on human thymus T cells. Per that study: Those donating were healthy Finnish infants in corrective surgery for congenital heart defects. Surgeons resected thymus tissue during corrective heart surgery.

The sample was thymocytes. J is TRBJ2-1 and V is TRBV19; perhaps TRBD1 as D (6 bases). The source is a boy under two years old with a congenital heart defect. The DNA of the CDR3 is TGTGCCACCCAGGGGATCGATGAGCAGTTCTTC. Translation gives CATQGIDEQFF.